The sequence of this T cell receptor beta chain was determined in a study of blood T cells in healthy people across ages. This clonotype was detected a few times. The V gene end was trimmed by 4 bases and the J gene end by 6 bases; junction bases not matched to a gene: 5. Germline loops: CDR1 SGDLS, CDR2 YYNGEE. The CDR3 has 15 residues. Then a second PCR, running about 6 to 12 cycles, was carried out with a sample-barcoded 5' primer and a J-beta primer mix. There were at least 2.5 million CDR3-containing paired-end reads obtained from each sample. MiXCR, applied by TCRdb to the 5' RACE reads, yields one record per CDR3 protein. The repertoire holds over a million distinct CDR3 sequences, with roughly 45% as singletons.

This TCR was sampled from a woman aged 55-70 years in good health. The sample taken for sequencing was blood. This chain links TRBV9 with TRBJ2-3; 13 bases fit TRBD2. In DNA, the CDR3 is TGTGCCAGCAGCCCAGGGACTAGCGGGGCGGATACGCAGTATTTT. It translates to CASSPGTSGADTQYF.